This TCR beta chain was identified during a study of human T cells and chemical hapten exposure. On the study more broadly: Diphenylcyclopropenone was administered weekly to the scalp of patients throughout the approximately 24-week study. Findings and limits, study-wide: It should be noted that donors had alopecia, so their immune response may differ from healthy people's.

Comment on this clonotype: Its antigen is unidentified.

Original analysis: Samples held a median of 95,638 TCRs, range roughly 23,224–750,000. MiXCR, run by TCRdb on the RACE reads, gives a single entry per CDR3 protein. Clone size and V and J calls follow TCRdb, not the original study. The repertoire holds some 96,000 distinct CDR3 sequences, 25% to 35% seen once, with about a tenth in the top ten. As for time point: patch test 3, about 24 weeks after DPC sensitization. The treatment was: therapeutic diphenylcyclopropenone sensitization with weekly scalp DPC. Non-pregnant alopecia patients aged 18 to 70, suitable for DPC therapy. This CDR3 is built from 15 residues. The V gene's germline CDR1 is SGHVS and CDR2 FQNEAQ. V lost 1 base to trimming and J lost 2 bases, with 11 bases between them.

The chain joins TRBV7-8 to TRBJ2-5; no clear D. This TCR was recovered from a man in his forties with alopecia areata. Some clones in this sample may be carry-over from other donors' samples. Specimen: whole blood, collected in connection with sensitization to the hapten diphenylcyclopropenone (DPC). As DNA, the CDR3 is TGTGCCAGCAGCTTAGTGCTGGCCCCTCAAGAGACCCAGTACTTC. Its translation: CASSLVLAPQETQYF.